This T cell receptor (beta chain) was identified during a study of blood T cell repertoires in COVID-19. With V trimmed by 3 bases and J by 7 bases, 12 bases remained unmatched. Germline CDR1 is ENHRY and CDR2 is SYGVKD. The CDR3 has 16 residues. In Cohort 3, a recovered donor had either two negative PCRs, clearance, or symptom resolution. The data were produced by immunoSEQ multiplex PCR, yet TCRdb's version contains in-frame clones alone and is incomplete. The sample includes 200,000 or so clones, approximately 90% of them seen just once. The TCR sequence derives from a man aged 30-40 years who had recovered from COVID-19. V usage is TRBV10-3 and J usage is TRBJ2-1; 7 nucleotides match TRBD2. Sequencing used PBMCs or T cells enriched from blood (not recorded which). The CDR3 region has the DNA TGTGCCATCAGTGACTGGAGCGGGACTAAGGGGAATGAGCAGTTCTTC. Residues: CAISDWSGTKGNEQFF.